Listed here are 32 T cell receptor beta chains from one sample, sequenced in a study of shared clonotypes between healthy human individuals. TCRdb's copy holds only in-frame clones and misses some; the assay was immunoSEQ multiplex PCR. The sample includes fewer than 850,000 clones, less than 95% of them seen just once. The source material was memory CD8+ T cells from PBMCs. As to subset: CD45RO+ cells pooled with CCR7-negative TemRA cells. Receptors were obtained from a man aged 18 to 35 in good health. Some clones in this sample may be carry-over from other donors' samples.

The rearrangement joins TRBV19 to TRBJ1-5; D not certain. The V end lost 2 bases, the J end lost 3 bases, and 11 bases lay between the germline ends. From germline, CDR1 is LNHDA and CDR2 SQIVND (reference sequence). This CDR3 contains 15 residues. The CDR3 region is CASSILDTINQPQHF. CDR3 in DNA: TGTGCCAGTAGTATATTAGACACAATCAATCAGCCCCAGCATTTT. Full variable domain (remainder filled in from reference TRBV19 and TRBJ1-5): DGGITQSPKYLFRKEGQNVTLSCEQNLNHDAMYWYRQDPGQGLRLIYYSQIVNDFQKGDIAEGYSVSREKKESFPLTVTSAQKNPTAFYLCASSILDTINQPQHFGDGTRLSIL.

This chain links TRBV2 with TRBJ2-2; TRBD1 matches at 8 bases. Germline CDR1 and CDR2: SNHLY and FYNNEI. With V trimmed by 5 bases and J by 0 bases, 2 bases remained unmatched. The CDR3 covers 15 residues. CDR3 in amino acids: CASSPDRANTGELFF. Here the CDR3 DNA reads TGTGCCAGCAGTCCGGACAGGGCGAACACCGGGGAGCTGTTTTTT.

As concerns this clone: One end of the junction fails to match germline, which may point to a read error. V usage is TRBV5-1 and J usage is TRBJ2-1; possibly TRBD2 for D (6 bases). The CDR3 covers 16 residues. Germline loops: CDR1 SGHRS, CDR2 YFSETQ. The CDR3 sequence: CASSLIRRDGYNEQFF. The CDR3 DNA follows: TGCGCCAGCAGCTTGATTCGGCGGGATGGGTACAATGAACAGTTCTTC.

The CDR3 DNA sequence: TGCAGCGTTGATCCCCCCCCGGCCCAGTACTTC. It yields the protein CSVDPPPAQYF. The chain employs TRBV29-1 and TRBJ2-5; no clear D. Trimming removed 3 bases from V and 9 bases from J, with 11 bases in between. The germline gives CDR1 SQVTM, CDR2 ANQGSEA. This CDR3 contains 11 residues.

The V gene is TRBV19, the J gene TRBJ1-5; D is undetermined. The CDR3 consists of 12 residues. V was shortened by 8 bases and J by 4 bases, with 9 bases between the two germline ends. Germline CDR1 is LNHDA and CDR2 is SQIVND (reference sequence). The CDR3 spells CASLGFNQPQHF. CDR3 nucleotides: TGTGCCAGTCTAGGGTTTAATCAGCCCCAGCATTTT. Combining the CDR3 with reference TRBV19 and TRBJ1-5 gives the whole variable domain DGGITQSPKYLFRKEGQNVTLSCEQNLNHDAMYWYRQDPGQGLRLIYYSQIVNDFQKGDIAEGYSVSREKKESFPLTVTSAQKNPTAFYLCASLGFNQPQHFGDGTRLSIL.

Here the CDR3 reads CASSPRPKEYNYNEQFF. DNA for the CDR3: TGCGCCAGCAGCCCTCGCCCCAAGGAGTATAATTACAATGAGCAGTTCTTC. The chain recombines TRBV4-3 with TRBJ2-1; no clear D. CDR1 and CDR2 from the germline V gene are LGHNA and YSLEER. The length of the CDR3 is 17 residues. Trimming pared 4 bases from V and 4 bases from J, leaving 20 bases between.

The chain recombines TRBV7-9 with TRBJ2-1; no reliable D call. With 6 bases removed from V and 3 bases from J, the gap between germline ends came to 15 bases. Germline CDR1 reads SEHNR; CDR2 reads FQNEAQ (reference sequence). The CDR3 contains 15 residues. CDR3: CASSSLGASYNEQFF. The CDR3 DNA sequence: TGTGCCAGCAGTTCCCTTGGCGCGAGCTACAATGAGCAGTTCTTC.

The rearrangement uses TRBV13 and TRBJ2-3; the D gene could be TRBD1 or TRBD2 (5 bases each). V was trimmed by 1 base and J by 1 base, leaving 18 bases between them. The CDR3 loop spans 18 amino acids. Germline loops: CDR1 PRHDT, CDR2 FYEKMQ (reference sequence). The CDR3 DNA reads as TGTGCCAGCAGCTTAGATCGGGGCGCGGCAAGGGGCACAGATACGCAGTATTTT. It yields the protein CASSLDRGAARGTDTQYF.

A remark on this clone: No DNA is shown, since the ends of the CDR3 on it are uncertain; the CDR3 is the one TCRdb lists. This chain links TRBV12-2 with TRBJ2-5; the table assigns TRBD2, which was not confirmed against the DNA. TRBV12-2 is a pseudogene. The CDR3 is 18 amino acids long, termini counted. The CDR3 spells CASRLVAVGNRSGETQYF.

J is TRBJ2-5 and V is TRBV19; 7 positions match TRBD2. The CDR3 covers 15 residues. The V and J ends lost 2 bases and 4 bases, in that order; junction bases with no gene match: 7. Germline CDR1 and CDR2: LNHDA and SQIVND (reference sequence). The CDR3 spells CASSIRREKIETQYF. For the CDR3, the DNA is TGTGCCAGTAGTATAAGGCGGGAGAAGATAGAGACCCAGTACTTC.

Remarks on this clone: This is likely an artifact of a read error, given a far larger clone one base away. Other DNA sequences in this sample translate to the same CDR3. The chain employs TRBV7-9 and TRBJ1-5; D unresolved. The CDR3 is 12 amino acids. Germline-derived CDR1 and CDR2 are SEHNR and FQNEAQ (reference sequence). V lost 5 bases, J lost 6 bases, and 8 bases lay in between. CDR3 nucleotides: TGTGCCAGCAGCCTAGTGGGTCAGCCCCAGCATTTT. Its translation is CASSLVGQPQHF.

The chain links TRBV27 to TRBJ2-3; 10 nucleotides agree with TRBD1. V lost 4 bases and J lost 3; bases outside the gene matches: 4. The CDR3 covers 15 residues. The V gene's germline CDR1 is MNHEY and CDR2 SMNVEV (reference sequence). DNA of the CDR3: TGTGCCAGCAGTTCCGACAGGGGGCTTACAGATACGCAGTATTTT. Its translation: CASSSDRGLTDTQYF.

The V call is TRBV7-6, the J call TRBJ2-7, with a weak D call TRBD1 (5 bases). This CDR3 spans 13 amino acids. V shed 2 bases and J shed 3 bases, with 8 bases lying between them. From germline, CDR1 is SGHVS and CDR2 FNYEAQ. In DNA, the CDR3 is TGTGCCAGCAGCTTACCTGACAGCTACGAGCAGTACTTC. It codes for CASSLPDSYEQYF.

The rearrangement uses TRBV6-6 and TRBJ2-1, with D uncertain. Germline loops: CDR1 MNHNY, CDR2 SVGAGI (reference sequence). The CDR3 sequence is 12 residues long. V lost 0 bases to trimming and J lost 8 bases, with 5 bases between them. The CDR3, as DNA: TGTGCCAGCAGTTACTCCAGATATGAGCAGTTCTTC. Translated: CASSYSRYEQFF.

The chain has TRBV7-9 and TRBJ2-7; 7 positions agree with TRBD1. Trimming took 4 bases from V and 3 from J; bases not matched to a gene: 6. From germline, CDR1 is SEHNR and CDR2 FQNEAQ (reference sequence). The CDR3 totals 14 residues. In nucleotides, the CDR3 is TGTGCCAGCAGCTCCGGACAGGCGTACTACGAGCAGTACTTC. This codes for CASSSGQAYYEQYF. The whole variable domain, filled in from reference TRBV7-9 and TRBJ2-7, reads DTGVSQNPRHKITKRGQNVTFRCDPISEHNRLYWYRQTLGQGPEFLTYFQNEAQLEKSRLLSDRFSAERPKGSFSTLEIQRTEQGDSAMYLCASSSGQAYYEQYFGPGTRLTVT.

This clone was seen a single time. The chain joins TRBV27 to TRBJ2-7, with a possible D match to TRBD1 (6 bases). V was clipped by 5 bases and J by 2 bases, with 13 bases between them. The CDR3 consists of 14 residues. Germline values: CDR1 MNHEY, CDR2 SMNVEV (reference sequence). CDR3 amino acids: CASSNPTGPYEQYF. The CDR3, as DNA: TGTGCCAGCAGTAACCCGACAGGCCCCTACGAGCAGTACTTC.

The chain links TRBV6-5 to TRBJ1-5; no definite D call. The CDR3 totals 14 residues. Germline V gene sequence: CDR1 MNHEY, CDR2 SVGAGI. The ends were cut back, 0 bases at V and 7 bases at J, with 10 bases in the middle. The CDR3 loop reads CASSYSTDRQPQHF. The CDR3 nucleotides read TGTGCCAGCAGTTACTCGACCGATCGCCAGCCCCAGCATTTT.

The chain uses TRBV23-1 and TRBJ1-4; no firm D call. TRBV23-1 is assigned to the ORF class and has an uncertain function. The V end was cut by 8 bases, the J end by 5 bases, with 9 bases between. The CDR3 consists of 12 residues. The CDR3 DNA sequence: TGCGCCAGCCCGCCCCCGAATGAAAAACTGTTTTTT. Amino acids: CASPPPNEKLFF.

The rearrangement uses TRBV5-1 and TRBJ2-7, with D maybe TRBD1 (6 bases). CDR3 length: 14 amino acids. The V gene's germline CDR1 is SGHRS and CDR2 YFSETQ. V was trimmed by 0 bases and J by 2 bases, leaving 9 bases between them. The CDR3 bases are TGCGCCAGCAGCTTGGTACAGGGCCCCTACGAGCAGTACTTC. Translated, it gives CASSLVQGPYEQYF.

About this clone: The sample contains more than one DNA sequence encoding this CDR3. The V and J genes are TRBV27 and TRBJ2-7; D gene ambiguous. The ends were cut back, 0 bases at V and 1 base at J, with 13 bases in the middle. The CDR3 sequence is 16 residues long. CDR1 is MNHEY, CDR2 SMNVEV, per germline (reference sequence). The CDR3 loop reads CASSLSVAAVSYEQYF. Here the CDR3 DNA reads TGTGCCAGCAGTTTATCGGTGGCAGCCGTATCCTACGAGCAGTACTTC.

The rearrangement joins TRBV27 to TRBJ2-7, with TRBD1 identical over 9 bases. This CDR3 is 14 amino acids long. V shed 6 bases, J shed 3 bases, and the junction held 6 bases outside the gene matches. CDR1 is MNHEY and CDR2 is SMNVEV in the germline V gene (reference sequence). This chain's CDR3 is CASRPGQGLYEQYF. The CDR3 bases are TGTGCCAGCAGACCGGGACAGGGTCTCTACGAGCAGTACTTC.

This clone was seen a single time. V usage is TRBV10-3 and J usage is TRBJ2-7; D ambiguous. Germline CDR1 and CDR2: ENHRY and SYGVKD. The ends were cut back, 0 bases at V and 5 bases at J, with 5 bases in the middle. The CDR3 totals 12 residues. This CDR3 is CAISESDDEQYF. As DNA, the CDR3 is TGTGCCATCAGTGAGTCGGATGACGAGCAGTACTTC.

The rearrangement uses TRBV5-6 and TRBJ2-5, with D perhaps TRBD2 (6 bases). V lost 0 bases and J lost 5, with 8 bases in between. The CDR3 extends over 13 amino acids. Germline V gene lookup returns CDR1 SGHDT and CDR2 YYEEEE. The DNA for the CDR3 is TGTGCCAGCAGCTTGGAGCGGGTGGAGACCCAGTACTTC. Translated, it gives CASSLERVETQYF.

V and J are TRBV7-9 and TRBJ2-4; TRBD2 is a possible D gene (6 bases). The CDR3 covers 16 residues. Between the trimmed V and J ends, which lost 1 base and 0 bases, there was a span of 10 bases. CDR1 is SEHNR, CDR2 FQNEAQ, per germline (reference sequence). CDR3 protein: CASSLVAGLAKNIQYF. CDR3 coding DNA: TGTGCCAGCAGCTTAGTTGCGGGGTTAGCCAAAAACATTCAGTACTTC.

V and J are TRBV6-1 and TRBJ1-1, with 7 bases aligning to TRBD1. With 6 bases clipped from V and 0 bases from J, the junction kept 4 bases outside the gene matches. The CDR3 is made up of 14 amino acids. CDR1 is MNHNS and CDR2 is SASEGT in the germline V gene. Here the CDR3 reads CASSRGWMNTEAFF. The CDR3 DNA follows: TGTGCCAGCAGCAGGGGGTGGATGAACACTGAAGCTTTCTTT.

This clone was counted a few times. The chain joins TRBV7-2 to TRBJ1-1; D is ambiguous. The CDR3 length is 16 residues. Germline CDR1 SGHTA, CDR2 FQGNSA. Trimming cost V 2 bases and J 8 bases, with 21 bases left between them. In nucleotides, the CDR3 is TGTGCCAGCAGCTTATGGGGTGGAGGGCGCCTGGGGGAAGCTTTCTTT. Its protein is CASSLWGGGRLGEAFF.

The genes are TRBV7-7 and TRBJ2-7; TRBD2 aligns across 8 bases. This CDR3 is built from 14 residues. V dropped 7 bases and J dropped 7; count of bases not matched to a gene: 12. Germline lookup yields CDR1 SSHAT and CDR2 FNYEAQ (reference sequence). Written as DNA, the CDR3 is TGTGCCAGCATCGGGACTAGTCATAAGCGGGAGCAGTACTTC. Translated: CASIGTSHKREQYF.

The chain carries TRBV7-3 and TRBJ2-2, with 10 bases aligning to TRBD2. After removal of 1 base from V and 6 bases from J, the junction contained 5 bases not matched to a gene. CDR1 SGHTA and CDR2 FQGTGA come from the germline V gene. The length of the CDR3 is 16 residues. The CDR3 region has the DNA TGTGCCAGCAGCTTAAAGGCCAGCGGGAGGGCCGGGGAGCTGTTTTTT. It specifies CASSLKASGRAGELFF.

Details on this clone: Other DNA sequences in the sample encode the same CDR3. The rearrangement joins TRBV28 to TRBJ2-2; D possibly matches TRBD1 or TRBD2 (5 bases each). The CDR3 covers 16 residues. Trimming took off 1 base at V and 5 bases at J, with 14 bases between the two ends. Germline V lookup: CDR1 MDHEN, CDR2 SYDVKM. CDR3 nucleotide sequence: TGTGCCAGCAGTTTATTGGGACCGAGAAATACCGGGGAGCTGTTTTTT. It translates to CASSLLGPRNTGELFF.

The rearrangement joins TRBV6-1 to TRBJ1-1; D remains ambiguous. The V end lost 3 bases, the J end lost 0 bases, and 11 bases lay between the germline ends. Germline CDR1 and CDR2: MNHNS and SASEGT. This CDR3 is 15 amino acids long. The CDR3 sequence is CASSEIGIMNTEAFF. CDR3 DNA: TGTGCCAGCAGTGAGATCGGGATCATGAACACTGAAGCTTTCTTT.

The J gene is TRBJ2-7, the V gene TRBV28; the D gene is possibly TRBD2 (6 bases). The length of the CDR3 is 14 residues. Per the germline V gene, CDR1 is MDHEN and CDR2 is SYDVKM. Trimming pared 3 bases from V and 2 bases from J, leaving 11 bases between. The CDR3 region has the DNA TGTGCCAGCAGTTTCGGGACTTTTACCTACGAGCAGTACTTC. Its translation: CASSFGTFTYEQYF.

The CDR3 coding sequence is TGTGCCAGCAGTGATCCAGGGTTAAATCCCTACGAGCAGTACTTC. The encoded protein is CASSDPGLNPYEQYF. The V call is TRBV2, the J call TRBJ2-7; possibly TRBD1 for D (5 bases). Germline loops: CDR1 SNHLY, CDR2 FYNNEI. The CDR3 contains 15 residues. The germline V and J ends were trimmed by 3 bases and 2 bases, with 14 bases remaining between them.